This TCR beta chain was retrieved from a study of Tregs in tolerant kidney transplant recipients (dated by TCRdb to about 2019). Turning to the overall study: The transplants used related donors along with nonmyeloablative bone marrow transplantation, and in the human trials mixed chimerism was transient. The study applied TCRbeta sequencing to find donor-specific regulatory T cells before combined kidney and bone marrow transplantation and then followed those same cells after transplant.

As to this clone: No antigen is known for it. Base qualities are not recorded, but no much larger clone differs from it by a single base.

For TCRbeta CDR3 sequencing, genomic DNA from the sorted cells was extracted using the QIAGEN DNeasy Blood and Tissue Kit. High-throughput TCRbeta CDR3 sequencing, including PCR amplification with bias correction and internal controls, was performed commercially through immunoSEQ. The authors' pipeline ran thus. Unique productive TCRbeta sequences were defined by CDR3 nucleotide sequence where primers matched, otherwise by CDR3 amino acid sequence with Vbeta and Jbeta genes. To correct for sorting error, sequences found in more than one sorted population at a frequency ratio of 2:1 or less were discarded, and the remaining shared sequences were assigned to the population with the higher frequency. A sequence was defined as donor-reactive if the sequence was expanded at least 5-fold in CFSE-low cells compared with unstimulated cells and had a frequency of at least 0.01% in CFSE-low cells. Repertoire divergence was quantified by Jensen-Shannon divergence calculated from the top 100 TCRbeta sequences ranked by frequency. For samples with multiple sequencing runs, sorting error was corrected separately for each run before the runs were pooled. TCRdb took this table from immuneACCESS and kept in-frame rearrangements with V and J called. Such tables lack part of the clones; where checked against another copy, unresolved V genes explain under half of the gap, and the rest is unexplained. Clonal size and the V and J genes are those of that table, whereas D and trimming came from the DNA. This sample gives over 60,000 clones in total; approximately 88% of them show up just once. Of the sample, approximately 0.39% falls within the top ten clones.

Sample time point, as interpreted from the label and publication: blood sample drawn before combined kidney and bone marrow transplant. Thawed PBMCs were FACS-sorted into unstimulated Tregs (CD4+CD25+CD127-), CD4+ non-Tregs (CD4+CD25-), CD4 cells and CD8 cells. The patients were several recipients of combined kidney and bone marrow transplants from the ITN036ST trial, and samples were available only from these trial subjects. Healthy control blood was processed to PBMCs by Ficoll density gradient and cryopreserved, and patient PBMCs were collected before and after transplant. Results the study describes overall, beyond this receptor: PCR primers changed over time for some patients, so nucleotide-level comparison across those patients' samples was not possible. Expanding Tregs with activated donor B cells appeared to identify the most biologically relevant and donor-specific TCRbeta repertoire. Donor-specific Treg expansion was found to exceed global Treg expansion in tolerant patients, suggesting antigen-driven rather than nonspecific expansion. Because the study included only a small number of patients, the results must be confirmed in larger populations and under other immunosuppression protocols. Biological reproducibility was not examined directly, but technical replication error appeared to be minimal.

The source of this sequence is a human donor who received a combined kidney and bone marrow transplant. Sequencing used CD4+ T cells from blood, obtained before the transplant.

The DNA is TGTGCCAGCAGTTTGTATGAGCGGGTCCGTGGTGAGCAGTTCTTC. Its translation is CASSLYERVRGEQFF. This chain joins TRBV28 to TRBJ2-1; the D segment could be TRBD2, given 6 matching bases. CDR1 and CDR2 (MDHEN, SYDVKM) derive from the germline V gene. The CDR3 spans 15 residues, from the cysteine through the phenylalanine. This entry keeps only the CDR3 DNA: 45 bases, framed from base 1. Between the V and J ends, shortened by 3 bases and 9 bases respectively, the junction contains 18 bases. The entire variable domain, with the stretches around the CDR3 drawn from the reference TRBV28 and TRBJ2-1 proteins, is DVKVTQSSRYLVKRTGEKVFLECVQDMDHENMFWYRQDPGLGLRLIYFSYDVKMKEKGDIPEGYSVSREKKERFSLILESASTNQTSMYLCASSLYERVRGEQFFGPGTRLTVL.